Here is one T cell receptor beta chain with its context. Trimming shortened V by 3 bases and J by 7 bases, and 12 bases separated the two germline ends. Looked up from germline, CDR1 is SEHNR and CDR2 is FQNEAQ (reference sequence). CDR3 length: 14 amino acids. The data originate from a study of blood T cell repertoires in COVID-19. About the research overall: Donors in the United States, Italy and Spain gave samples during acute or convalescent COVID-19.

Generated by immunoSEQ multiplex PCR, the TCRdb table keeps only in-frame clones and is missing some. The table has 50,000 to 70,000 clones, around 90% seen once; the top ten hold over 2%. This chain joins TRBV7-9 and TRBJ1-4, with a possible D match to TRBD1 (6 bases). The sequencing input was peripheral blood. The TCR sequence derives from a man in his 60s with acute or convalescent COVID-19. CDR3 sequence: CASSFPQGVEKLFF. The CDR3 DNA follows: TGTGCCAGCAGCTTTCCACAGGGAGTTGAAAAACTGTTTTTT.